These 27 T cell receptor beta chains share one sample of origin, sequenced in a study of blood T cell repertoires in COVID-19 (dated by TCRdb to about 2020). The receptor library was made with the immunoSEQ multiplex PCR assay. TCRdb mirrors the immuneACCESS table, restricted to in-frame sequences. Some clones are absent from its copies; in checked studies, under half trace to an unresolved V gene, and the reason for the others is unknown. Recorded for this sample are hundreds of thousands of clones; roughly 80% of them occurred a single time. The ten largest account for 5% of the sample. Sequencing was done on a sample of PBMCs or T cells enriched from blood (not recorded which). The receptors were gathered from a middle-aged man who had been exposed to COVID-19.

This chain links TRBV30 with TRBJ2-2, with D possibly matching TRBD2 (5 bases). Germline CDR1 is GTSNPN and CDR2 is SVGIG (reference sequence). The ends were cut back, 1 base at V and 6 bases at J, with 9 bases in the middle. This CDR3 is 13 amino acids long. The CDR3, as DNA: TGTGCCTGGAGTGCAACTAGTCCCGGGGAGCTGTTTTTT. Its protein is CAWSATSPGELFF. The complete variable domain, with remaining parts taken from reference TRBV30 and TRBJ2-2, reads SQTIHQWPATLVQPVGSPLSLECTVEGTSNPNLYWYRQAAGRGLQLLFYSVGIGQISSEVPQNLSASRPQDRQFILSSKKLLLSDSGFYLCAWSATSPGELFFGEGSRLTVL.

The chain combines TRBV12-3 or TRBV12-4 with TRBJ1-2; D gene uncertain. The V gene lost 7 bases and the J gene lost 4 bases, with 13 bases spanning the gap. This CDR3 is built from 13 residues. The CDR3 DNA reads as TGTGCCAGCACCCTCAGGCTCTCCTATGGCTACACCTTC. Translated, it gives CASTLRLSYGYTF.

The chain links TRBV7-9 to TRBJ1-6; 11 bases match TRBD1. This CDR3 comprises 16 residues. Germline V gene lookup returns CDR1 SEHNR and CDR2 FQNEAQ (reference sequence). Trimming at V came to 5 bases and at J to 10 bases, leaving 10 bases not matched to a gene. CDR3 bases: TGTGCCAGCAGCCTCAAACCGGGACAGGGGGGGTCACCCCTCCACTTT. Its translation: CASSLKPGQGGSPLHF. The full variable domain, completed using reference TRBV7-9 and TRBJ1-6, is DTGVSQNPRHKITKRGQNVTFRCDPISEHNRLYWYRQTLGQGPEFLTYFQNEAQLEKSRLLSDRFSAERPKGSFSTLEIQRTEQGDSAMYLCASSLKPGQGGSPLHFGNGTRLTVT.

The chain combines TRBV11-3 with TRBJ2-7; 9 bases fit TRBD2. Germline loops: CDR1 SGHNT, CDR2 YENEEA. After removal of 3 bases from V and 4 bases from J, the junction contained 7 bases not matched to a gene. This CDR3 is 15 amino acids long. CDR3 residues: CASSFDSGSIYEQYF. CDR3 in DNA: TGTGCCAGCAGCTTCGATAGCGGGAGTATTTACGAGCAGTACTTC.

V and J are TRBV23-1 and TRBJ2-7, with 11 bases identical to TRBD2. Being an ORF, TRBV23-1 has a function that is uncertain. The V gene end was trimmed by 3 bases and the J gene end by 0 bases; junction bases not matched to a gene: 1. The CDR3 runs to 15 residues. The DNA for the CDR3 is TGCGCCAGCAGTCACGGGACTAGCGGCTCCTACGAGCAGTACTTC. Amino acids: CASSHGTSGSYEQYF.

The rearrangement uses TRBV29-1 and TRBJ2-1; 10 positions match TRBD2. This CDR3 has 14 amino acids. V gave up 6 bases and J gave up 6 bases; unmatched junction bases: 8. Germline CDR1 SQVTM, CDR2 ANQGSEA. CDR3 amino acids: CSVSASGSFNEQFF. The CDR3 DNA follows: TGCAGCGTGTCTGCTAGCGGGAGTTTCAATGAGCAGTTCTTC.

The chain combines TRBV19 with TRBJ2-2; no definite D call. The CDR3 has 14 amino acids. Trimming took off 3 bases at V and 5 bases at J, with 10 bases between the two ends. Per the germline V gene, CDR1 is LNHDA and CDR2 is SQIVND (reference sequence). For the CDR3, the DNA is TGTGCCAGTAGTATCGTTTGGCGGACCGGGGAGCTGTTTTTT. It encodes CASSIVWRTGELFF.

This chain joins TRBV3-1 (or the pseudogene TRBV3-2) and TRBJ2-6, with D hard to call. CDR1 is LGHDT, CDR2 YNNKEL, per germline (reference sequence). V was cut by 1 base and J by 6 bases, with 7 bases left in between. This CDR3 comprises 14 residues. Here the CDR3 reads CASSQGAAANVLTF. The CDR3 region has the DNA TGTGCCAGCAGCCAAGGGGCTGCGGCCAACGTCCTGACTTTC.

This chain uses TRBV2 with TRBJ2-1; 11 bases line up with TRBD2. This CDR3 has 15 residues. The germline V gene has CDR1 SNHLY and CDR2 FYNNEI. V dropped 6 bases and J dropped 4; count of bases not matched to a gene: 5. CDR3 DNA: TGTGCCAGCAGGGTCGGGACTAGCGGTTACAATGAGCAGTTCTTC. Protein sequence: CASRVGTSGYNEQFF.

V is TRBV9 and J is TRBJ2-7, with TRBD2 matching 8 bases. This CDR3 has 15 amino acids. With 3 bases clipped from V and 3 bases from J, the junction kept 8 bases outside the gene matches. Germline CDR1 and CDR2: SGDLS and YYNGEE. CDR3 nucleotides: TGTGCCAGCAGCGGGCAGGTGACTAGCGTCTACGAGCAGTACTTC. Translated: CASSGQVTSVYEQYF.

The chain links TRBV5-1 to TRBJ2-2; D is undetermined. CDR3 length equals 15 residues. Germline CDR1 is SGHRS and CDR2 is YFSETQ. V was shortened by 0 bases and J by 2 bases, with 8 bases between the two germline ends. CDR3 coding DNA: TGCGCCAGCAGCTTGGGAGATTTAAACACCGGGGAGCTGTTTTTT. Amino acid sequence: CASSLGDLNTGELFF. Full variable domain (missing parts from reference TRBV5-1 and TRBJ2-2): KAGVTQTPRYLIKTRGQQVTLSCSPISGHRSVSWYQQTPGQGLQFLFEYFSETQRNKGNFPGRFSGRQFSNSRSEMNVSTLELGDSALYLCASSLGDLNTGELFFGEGSRLTVL.

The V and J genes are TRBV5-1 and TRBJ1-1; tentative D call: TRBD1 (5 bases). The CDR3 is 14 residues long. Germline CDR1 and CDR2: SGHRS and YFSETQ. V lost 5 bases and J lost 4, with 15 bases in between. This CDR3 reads CASSQLQEGTEAFF. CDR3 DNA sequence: TGCGCCAGCAGTCAATTACAGGAAGGCACTGAAGCTTTCTTT.

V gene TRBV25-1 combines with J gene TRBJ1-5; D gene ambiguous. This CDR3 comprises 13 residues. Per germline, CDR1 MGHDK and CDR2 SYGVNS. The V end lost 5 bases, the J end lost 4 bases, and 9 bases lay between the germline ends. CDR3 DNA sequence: TGTGCCAGCAGTCTCACCCAGAATCAGCCCCAGCATTTT. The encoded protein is CASSLTQNQPQHF.

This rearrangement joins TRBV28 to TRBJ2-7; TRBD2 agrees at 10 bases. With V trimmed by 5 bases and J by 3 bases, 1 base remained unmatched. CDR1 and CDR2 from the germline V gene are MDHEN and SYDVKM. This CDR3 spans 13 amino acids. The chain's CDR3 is CASSRLAGYEQYF. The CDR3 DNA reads TGTGCCAGCAGTAGACTAGCGGGCTACGAGCAGTACTTC.

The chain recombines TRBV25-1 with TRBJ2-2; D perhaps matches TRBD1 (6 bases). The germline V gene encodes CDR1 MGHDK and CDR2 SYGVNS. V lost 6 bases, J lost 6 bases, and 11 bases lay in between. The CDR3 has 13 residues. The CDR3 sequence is CASRRQVPGELFF. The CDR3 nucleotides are TGTGCCAGCAGAAGACAGGTTCCCGGGGAGCTGTTTTTT. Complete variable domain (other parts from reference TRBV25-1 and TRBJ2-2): EADIYQTPRYLVIGTGKKITLECSQTMGHDKMYWYQQDPGMELHLIHYSYGVNSTEKGDLSSESTVSRIRTEHFPLTLESARPSHTSQYLCASRRQVPGELFFGEGSRLTVL.

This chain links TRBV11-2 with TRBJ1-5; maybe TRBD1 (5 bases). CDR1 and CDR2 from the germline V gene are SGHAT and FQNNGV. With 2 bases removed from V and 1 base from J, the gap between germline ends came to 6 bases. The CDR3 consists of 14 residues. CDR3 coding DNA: TGTGCCAGCAGCTTACGGGGGAGCAATCAGCCCCAGCATTTT. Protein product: CASSLRGSNQPQHF.

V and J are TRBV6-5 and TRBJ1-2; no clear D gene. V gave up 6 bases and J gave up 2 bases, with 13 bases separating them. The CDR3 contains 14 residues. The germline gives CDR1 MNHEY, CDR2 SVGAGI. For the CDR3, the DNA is TGTGCCAGCAGCCAAGCAGGTAGAAACTATGGCTACACCTTC. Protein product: CASSQAGRNYGYTF.

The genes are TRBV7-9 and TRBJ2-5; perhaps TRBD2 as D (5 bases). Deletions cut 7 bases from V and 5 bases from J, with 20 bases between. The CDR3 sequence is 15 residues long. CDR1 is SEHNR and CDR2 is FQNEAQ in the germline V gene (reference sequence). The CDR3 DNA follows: TGTGCCAGCACTTATGAGGGAAGGGTGTCGGAGACCCAGTACTTC. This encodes CASTYEGRVSETQYF.

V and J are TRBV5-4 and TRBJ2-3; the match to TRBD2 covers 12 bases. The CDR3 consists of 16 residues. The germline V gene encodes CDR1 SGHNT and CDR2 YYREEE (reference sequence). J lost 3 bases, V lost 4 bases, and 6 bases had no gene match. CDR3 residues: CASSPGLAGPTDTQYF. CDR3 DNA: TGTGCCAGCAGCCCAGGACTAGCGGGACCAACAGATACGCAGTATTTT.

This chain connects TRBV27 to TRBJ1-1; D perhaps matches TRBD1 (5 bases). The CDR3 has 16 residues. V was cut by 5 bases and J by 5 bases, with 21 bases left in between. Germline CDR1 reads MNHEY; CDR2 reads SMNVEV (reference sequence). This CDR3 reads CASSIAGGPKKTEAFF. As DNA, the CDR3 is TGTGCCAGCAGTATAGCGGGGGGTCCGAAAAAGACTGAAGCTTTCTTT.

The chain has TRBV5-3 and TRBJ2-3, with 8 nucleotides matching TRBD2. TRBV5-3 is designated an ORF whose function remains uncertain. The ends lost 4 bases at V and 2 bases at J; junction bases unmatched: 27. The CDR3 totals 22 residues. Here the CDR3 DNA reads TGTGCCAGAAGCCCCAAATGGTGGGTGAATGCGGGAGGCACCGGATACACAGATACGCAGTATTTT. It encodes CARSPKWWVNAGGTGYTDTQYF.

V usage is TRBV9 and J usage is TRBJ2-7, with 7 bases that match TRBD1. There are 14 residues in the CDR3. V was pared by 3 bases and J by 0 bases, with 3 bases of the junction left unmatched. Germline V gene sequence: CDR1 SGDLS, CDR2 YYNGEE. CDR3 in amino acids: CASSATGFSYEQYF. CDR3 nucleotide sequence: TGTGCCAGCAGCGCGACAGGGTTCTCCTACGAGCAGTACTTC.

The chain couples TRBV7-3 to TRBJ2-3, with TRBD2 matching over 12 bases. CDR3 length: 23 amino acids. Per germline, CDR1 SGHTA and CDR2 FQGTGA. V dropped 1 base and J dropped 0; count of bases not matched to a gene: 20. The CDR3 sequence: CASSLRGPGLAGSGRGSTDTQYF. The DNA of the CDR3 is TGTGCCAGCAGCTTAAGGGGGCCGGGACTAGCGGGTAGCGGGAGGGGAAGCACAGATACGCAGTATTTT.

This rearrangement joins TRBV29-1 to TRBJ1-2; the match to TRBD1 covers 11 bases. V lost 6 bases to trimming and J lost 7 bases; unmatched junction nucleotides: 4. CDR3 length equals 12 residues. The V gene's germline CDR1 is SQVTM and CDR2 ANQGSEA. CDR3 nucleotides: TGCAGCGTCTGGACAGGGGGCGGTGGCTACACCTTC. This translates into CSVWTGGGGYTF.

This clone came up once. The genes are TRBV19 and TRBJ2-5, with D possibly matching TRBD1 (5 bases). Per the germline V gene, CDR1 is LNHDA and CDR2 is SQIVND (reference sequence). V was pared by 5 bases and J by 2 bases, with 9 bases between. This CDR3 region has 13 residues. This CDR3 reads CASSSGLQETQYF. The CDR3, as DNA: TGTGCCAGTAGTTCAGGGCTACAAGAGACCCAGTACTTC.

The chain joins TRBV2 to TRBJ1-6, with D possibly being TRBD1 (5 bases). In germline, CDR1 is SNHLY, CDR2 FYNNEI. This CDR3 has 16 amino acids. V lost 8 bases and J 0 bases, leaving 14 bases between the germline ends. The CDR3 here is CASGAKTSSYNSPLHF. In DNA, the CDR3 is TGTGCCAGCGGGGCAAAAACGAGCTCCTATAATTCACCCCTCCACTTT.

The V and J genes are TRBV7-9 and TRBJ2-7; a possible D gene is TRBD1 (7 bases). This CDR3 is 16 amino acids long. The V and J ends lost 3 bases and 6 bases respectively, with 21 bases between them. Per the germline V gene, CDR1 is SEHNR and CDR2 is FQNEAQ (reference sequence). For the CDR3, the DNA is TGTGCCAGCAGCTTCAGTGCATCTCAGGGGGGATCCGAGCAGTACTTC. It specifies CASSFSASQGGSEQYF. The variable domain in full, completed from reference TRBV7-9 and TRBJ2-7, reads DTGVSQNPRHKITKRGQNVTFRCDPISEHNRLYWYRQTLGQGPEFLTYFQNEAQLEKSRLLSDRFSAERPKGSFSTLEIQRTEQGDSAMYLCASSFSASQGGSEQYFGPGTRLTVT.